Listed here are 27 T cell receptor beta chains from one sample, sequenced in a study of OX40 agonist ivuxolimab in advanced cancers. The repertoire was sequenced with immunoSEQ multiplex PCR; TCRdb's copy has only in-frame clones and lacks some. The sample shows roughly 76,000 clones, approximately 85% of them seen only once. Source: CD4+ or CD8+ T cells sorted from blood, taken in a trial of the OX40 agonist ivuxolimab. Receptors were obtained from an adult with an advanced solid tumor such as melanoma, head and neck, liver or kidney cancer.

Details on this clone: The sample carries other DNA sequences with the same CDR3. The genes are TRBV4-2 and TRBJ1-6; the D is unclear. Trimming removed 1 base from V and 10 bases from J, with 5 bases in between. Germline CDR1 LGHNA, CDR2 YNFKEQ. CDR3 length: 12 residues. CDR3 DNA sequence: TGTGCCAGCAGCCAAGGGCCCTCACCCCTCCACTTT. Amino acid sequence: CASSQGPSPLHF.

The chain uses TRBV5-6 and TRBJ1-1; D remains unclear. In germline, CDR1 is SGHDT, CDR2 YYEEEE. There are 12 residues in the CDR3. The V end was cut by 2 bases, the J end by 8 bases, with 10 bases between. The CDR3 nucleotides read TGTGCCAGCAGCTTCCGGGCGAGAGAAGCTTTCTTT. Its translation is CASSFRAREAFF.

The chain joins TRBV2 to TRBJ1-4; D not resolved. CDR3 size: 13 residues. Germline CDR1 and CDR2: SNHLY and FYNNEI. V was cut by 8 bases and J by 8 bases, with 15 bases left in between. The CDR3 reads CASGPGPREKLFF. Here the CDR3 DNA reads TGTGCCAGCGGCCCGGGCCCGAGGGAAAAACTGTTTTTT. Filled out from reference TRBV2 and TRBJ1-4, the complete variable domain reads EPEVTQTPSHQVTQMGQEVILRCVPISNHLYFYWYRQILGQKVEFLVSFYNNEISEKSEIFDDQFSVERPDGSNFTLKIRSTKLEDSAMYFCASGPGPREKLFFGSGTQLSVL.

CDR3 sequence reads: CAGSFAKGNTIYF. The CDR3 DNA is TGCGCCGGGTCCTTCGCGAAAGGAAACACCATATATTTT. The genes are TRBV10-1 and TRBJ1-3; D gene unclear. V was clipped by 11 bases and J by 4 bases, with 15 bases between them. Germline V gene lookup returns CDR1 WNHNN and CDR2 SYGVQD (reference sequence). This CDR3 region has 13 residues.

The rearrangement joins TRBV7-3 to TRBJ1-3; 10 bases map to TRBD1. The CDR3 totals 15 residues. V shed 3 bases, J shed 2 bases, and the junction held 1 base outside the gene matches. The germline V gene has CDR1 SGHTA and CDR2 FQGTGA. The CDR3 protein is CASSFGTGAGNTIYF. DNA of the CDR3: TGTGCCAGCAGCTTTGGGACAGGGGCTGGAAACACCATATATTTT. The whole variable domain, remainder taken from reference TRBV7-3 and TRBJ1-3, is GAGVSQTPSNKVTEKGKYVELRCDPISGHTALYWYRQSLGQGPEFLIYFQGTGAADDSGLPNDRFFAVRPEGSVSTLKIQRTERGDSAVYLCASSFGTGAGNTIYFGEGSWLTVV.

This clone has just a few counts. This sequence joins TRBV28 and TRBJ2-3; D uncertain. V lost 7 bases, J lost 0 bases, and 11 bases lay in between. In germline, CDR1 is MDHEN, CDR2 SYDVKM. The CDR3 length is 14 residues. CDR3 nucleotide sequence: TGTGCCAGCACCCTCTACTCTAGCACAGATACGCAGTATTTT. Protein product: CASTLYSSTDTQYF.

This clone came up a few times. V gene TRBV2 combines with J gene TRBJ2-1; possible D gene TRBD2, 6 bases. The CDR3 consists of 18 residues. V was clipped by 0 bases and J by 2 bases, with 17 bases between them. From germline, CDR1 is SNHLY and CDR2 FYNNEI. The CDR3 coding sequence is TGTGCCAGCAGTGAAGCGCTTCCCCAGGGCGGGACCTACAATGAGCAGTTCTTC. Amino acids: CASSEALPQGGTYNEQFF.

The J gene is TRBJ2-5, the V gene TRBV19; 12 positions match TRBD2. The end of the DNA is better explained by TRBJ2-7, so the J call may be wrong. The germline V gene has CDR1 LNHDA and CDR2 SQIVND (reference sequence). This CDR3 region has 15 residues. Here the CDR3 DNA reads TGTGCCAGTAGTTCTAGCGGGGGGGCCACCTACGAGCAGTACTTC. Amino acid sequence: CASSSSGGATYEQYF.

This sequence joins TRBV7-9 and TRBJ1-2, with TRBD1 identical over 10 bases. The V segment lost 5 bases and the J segment 3 bases; nucleotides outside the gene matches: 3. CDR1 SEHNR and CDR2 FQNEAQ come from the germline V gene (reference sequence). The CDR3 is made up of 14 amino acids. The CDR3 DNA is TGTGCCAGCAGCCCGACAGGGGGCTACTATGGCTACACCTTC. It is translated as CASSPTGGYYGYTF.

The V and J genes are TRBV5-1 and TRBJ2-2, with a tentative D call TRBD1 (7 bases). Germline V CDR1 and CDR2: SGHRS, YFSETQ. The CDR3 is 15 amino acids. Trimming took 4 bases from V and 2 from J, leaving 12 bases between them. The CDR3 is CASSKEGANTGELFF. The CDR3, as DNA: TGCGCCAGCAGCAAGGAGGGGGCCAACACCGGGGAGCTGTTTTTT.

V is TRBV12-5 and J is TRBJ2-1; D gene unclear. Germline V gene data show CDR1 as LGHNT and CDR2 as FRNRAP. This CDR3 spans 14 amino acids. The V end lost 1 base, the J end lost 6 bases, and 10 bases lay between the germline ends. The CDR3: CASGLEGRLNEQFF. The CDR3 nucleotides are TGTGCTAGTGGTTTGGAAGGACGGCTCAATGAGCAGTTCTTC. The variable domain in full, completed from reference TRBV12-5 and TRBJ2-1, reads DARVTQTPRHKVTEMGQEVTMRCQPILGHNTVFWYRQTMMQGLELLAYFRNRAPLDDSGMPKDRFSAEMPDATLATLKIQPSEPRDSAVYFCASGLEGRLNEQFFGPGTRLTVL.

V usage is TRBV5-8 and J usage is TRBJ2-4; D gene uncertain. V was trimmed by 1 base and J by 0 bases, leaving 8 bases between them. The CDR3 is 15 residues long. Germline V gene data show CDR1 as SGHTS and CDR2 as YDEGEE. Written as DNA, the CDR3 is TGTGCCAGCAGCTTGACCAATTTAGCCAAAAACATTCAGTACTTC. This encodes CASSLTNLAKNIQYF.

The rearrangement links TRBV9 to TRBJ1-3; no definite D call. The CDR3 is 15 residues long. Per germline, CDR1 SGDLS and CDR2 YYNGEE. Trimming took 0 bases from V and 2 from J, leaving 9 bases between them. The CDR3 here is CASSVGIDPGNTIYF. Here the CDR3 DNA reads TGTGCCAGCAGCGTAGGGATAGACCCTGGAAACACCATATATTTT.

This chain uses TRBV7-2 with TRBJ2-4, with 10 bases matching TRBD2. The germline V gene encodes CDR1 SGHTA and CDR2 FQGNSA. Unmatched junction bases numbered 10, after V lost 5 bases and J lost 0 bases. The CDR3 has 18 residues. The CDR3 region is CASSLGLAPRLAKNIQYF. CDR3 bases: TGTGCCAGCAGCCTGGGACTAGCGCCTAGACTAGCCAAAAACATTCAGTACTTC. Full variable domain (remainder filled in from reference TRBV7-2 and TRBJ2-4): GAGVSQSPSNKVTEKGKDVELRCDPISGHTALYWYRQSLGQGLEFLIYFQGNSAPDKSGLPSDRFSAERTGGSVSTLTIQRTQQEDSAVYLCASSLGLAPRLAKNIQYFGAGTRLSVL.

The chain combines TRBV29-1 with TRBJ1-1; D gene uncertain. V dropped 7 bases and J dropped 3 bases, with 6 bases sitting between them. Germline V gives CDR1 SQVTM, CDR2 ANQGSEA. The CDR3 contains 10 residues. The CDR3 protein is CSGSHTEAFF. The CDR3 bases are TGCAGCGGGAGCCACACTGAAGCTTTCTTT.

The gene calls are TRBV6-5 and TRBJ1-1; D is unclear. The CDR3 sequence is 12 residues long. Germline V lookup: CDR1 MNHEY, CDR2 SVGAGI. Trimming cost V 7 bases and J 4 bases, with 10 bases left between them. CDR3 bases: TGTGCCAGCACTCCCCTTGGCACTGAAGCTTTCTTT. Amino acids: CASTPLGTEAFF.

This clone was detected only a few times. The J gene is TRBJ2-7, the V gene TRBV7-2, with D uncertain. Germline V lookup: CDR1 SGHTA, CDR2 FQGNSA. The V end was cut by 4 bases, the J end by 7 bases, with 14 bases between. The CDR3 spans 13 residues. CDR3 coding DNA: TGTGCCAGCAGCTCAAGTCGGGCTGGTGAGCAGTACTTC. Its translation: CASSSSRAGEQYF. Combining the CDR3 with reference TRBV7-2 and TRBJ2-7 gives the whole variable domain GAGVSQSPSNKVTEKGKDVELRCDPISGHTALYWYRQSLGQGLEFLIYFQGNSAPDKSGLPSDRFSAERTGGSVSTLTIQRTQQEDSAVYLCASSSSRAGEQYFGPGTRLTVT.

The rearrangement joins TRBV6-5 to TRBJ2-2; TRBD2 matches at 7 bases. V gave up 7 bases and J gave up 5 bases; unmatched junction bases: 7. Germline V lookup: CDR1 MNHEY, CDR2 SVGAGI. The CDR3 has 14 residues. CDR3 coding DNA: TGTGCCAGCAAGCGGGACGTAGCGACCGGGGAGCTGTTTTTT. Translated: CASKRDVATGELFF.

V is TRBV27 and J is TRBJ2-7; a possible D gene is TRBD2 (6 bases). This CDR3 spans 14 amino acids. V was cut by 2 bases and J by 4 bases, with 12 bases left in between. In germline, CDR1 is MNHEY, CDR2 SMNVEV (reference sequence). CDR3 nucleotide sequence: TGTGCCAGCAGTTTAGGAGGGTACATGTACGAGCAGTACTTC. Translated: CASSLGGYMYEQYF.

The rearrangement links TRBV4-1 to TRBJ2-7, with 9 positions matching TRBD2. This CDR3 has 14 residues. The V gene's germline CDR1 is MGHRA and CDR2 YSYEKL. With V trimmed by 4 bases and J by 4 bases, 5 bases remained unmatched. DNA of the CDR3: TGCGCCAGCAGCCCGAAGCGGGGGGCATACGAGCAGTACTTC. Residues: CASSPKRGAYEQYF.

J is TRBJ1-2 and V is TRBV12-1. TRBV12-1 corresponds to a pseudogene. This CDR3 is built from 15 residues. The CDR3 nucleotides read TGTGCCAGCAGCTTTGCGCAGAAAAGGGCATATGGCTACACCTTC. Residues: CASSFAQKRAYGYTF.

This chain connects TRBV27 to TRBJ1-6; weak D call: TRBD1 (6 bases). The CDR3 is 19 residues long. V lost 6 bases, J lost 8 bases, and 29 bases lay in between. Germline V gene sequence: CDR1 MNHEY, CDR2 SMNVEV (reference sequence). The DNA of the CDR3 is TGTGCCAGCAGGAAACTCCGGGGGGGCAGGGCCGGAGGAGATTCACCCCTCCACTTT. As protein: CASRKLRGGRAGGDSPLHF.

This chain links TRBV7-9 with TRBJ2-2; no firm D call. The germline V gene encodes CDR1 SEHNR and CDR2 FQNEAQ (reference sequence). The CDR3 covers 12 residues. Trimming shortened V by 6 bases and J by 0 bases, and 2 bases separated the two germline ends. CDR3 amino acids: CASRTNTGELFF. The CDR3 DNA reads as TGTGCCAGCAGGACGAACACCGGGGAGCTGTTTTTT.

The chain joins TRBV27 to TRBJ1-6; D is ambiguous. The V gene lost 3 bases and the J gene lost 0 bases, with 3 bases spanning the gap. Germline V gene sequence: CDR1 MNHEY, CDR2 SMNVEV (reference sequence). The length of the CDR3 is 14 residues. For the CDR3, the DNA is TGTGCCAGCAGTTTCAGCTCCTATAATTCACCCCTCCACTTT. It yields the protein CASSFSSYNSPLHF.

The chain uses TRBV7-2 and TRBJ1-3; a possible D gene is TRBD1 (6 bases). The V end lost 8 bases, the J end lost 4 bases, and 15 bases lay between the germline ends. Per the germline V gene, CDR1 is SGHTA and CDR2 is FQGNSA. The CDR3 sequence is 14 residues long. The CDR3 DNA is TGTGCCAGCCAGACACAGGGTGGCGGAAACACCATATATTTT. Amino acids: CASQTQGGGNTIYF.

This clone was detected only a few times. Other DNA sequences in the sample encode the same CDR3. V usage is TRBV9 and J usage is TRBJ1-6, with D hard to call. The CDR3 contains 12 residues. Trimming took 3 bases from V and 7 from J, leaving 5 bases between them. Germline V gene sequence: CDR1 SGDLS, CDR2 YYNGEE. The CDR3 DNA reads TGTGCCAGCAGCGCTCTAAATTCACCCCTCCACTTT. Translating gives CASSALNSPLHF.

The rearrangement links TRBV5-4 to TRBJ2-1; 11 bases fit TRBD2. Germline V gene sequence: CDR1 SGHNT, CDR2 YYREEE (reference sequence). V shed 7 bases and J 10 bases; nucleotides not matched to a gene: 16. The CDR3 spans 16 residues. CDR3 DNA: TGTGCCAGCGGCACCGTACTAGCGGGAGTAGGAAAAGAGCAGTTCTTC. This codes for CASGTVLAGVGKEQFF.